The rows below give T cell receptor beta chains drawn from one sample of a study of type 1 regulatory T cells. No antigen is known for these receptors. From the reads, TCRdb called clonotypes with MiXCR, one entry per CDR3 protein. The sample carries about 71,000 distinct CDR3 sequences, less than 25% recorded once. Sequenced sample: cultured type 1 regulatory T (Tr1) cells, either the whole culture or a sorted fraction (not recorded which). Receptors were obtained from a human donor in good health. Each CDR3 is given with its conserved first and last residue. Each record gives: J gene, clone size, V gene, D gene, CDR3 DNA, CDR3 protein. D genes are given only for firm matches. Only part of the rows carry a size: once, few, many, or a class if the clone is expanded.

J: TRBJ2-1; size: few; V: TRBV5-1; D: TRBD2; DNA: TGCGCCAGCAGCTTCGGGACTAGCGGGAGCTCCTACAATGAGCAGTTCTTC; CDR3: CASSFGTSGSSYNEQFF
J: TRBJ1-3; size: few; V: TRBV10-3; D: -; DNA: TGTGCCATCAGTGATATAGTAGGGACCCGCTCTGGAAACACCATATATTTT; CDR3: CAISDIVGTRSGNTIYF
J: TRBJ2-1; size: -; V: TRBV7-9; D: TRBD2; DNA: TGTGCCAGCAGCTTATGGGAGGGCAATGAGCAGTTCTTC; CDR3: CASSLWEGNEQFF
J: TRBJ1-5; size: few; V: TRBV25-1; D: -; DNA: TGTGCCAGCAGCCCGAGGCAGTTCAATCAGCCCCAGCATTTT; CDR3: CASSPRQFNQPQHF
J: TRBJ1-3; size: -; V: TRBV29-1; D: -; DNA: TGCAGCGTTGCGCTTTCTTCTGGAAACACCATATATTTT; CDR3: CSVALSSGNTIYF
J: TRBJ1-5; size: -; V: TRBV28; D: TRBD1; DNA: TGTGCCAGCAGTATCGGACAGGGGAGTCAGCCCCAGCATTTT; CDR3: CASSIGQGSQPQHF
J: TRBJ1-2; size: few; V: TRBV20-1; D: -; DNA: TGCAGTGCTAGAATACCCCTCTCGACAGGTTTGGGCGGCTACACCTTC; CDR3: CSARIPLSTGLGGYTF
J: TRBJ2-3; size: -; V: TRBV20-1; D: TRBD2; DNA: TGCAGTGCTCACCGGGCTAGCGGGAGCACAGATACGCAGTATTTT; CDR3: CSAHRASGSTDTQYF
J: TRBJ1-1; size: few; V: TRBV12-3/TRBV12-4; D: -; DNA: TGTGCCAGTTGGGGGACCGTGAACACTGAAGCTTTCTTT; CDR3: CASWGTVNTEAFF
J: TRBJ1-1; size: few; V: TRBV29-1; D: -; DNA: TGCAGCGTTGAAGAGACAGAGAACACTGAAGCTTTCTTT; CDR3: CSVEETENTEAFF
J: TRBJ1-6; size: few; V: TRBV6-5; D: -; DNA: TGTGCCAGCAGTACCAACTGGGACAACCTGAATTCACCCCTCCACTTT; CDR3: CASSTNWDNLNSPLHF
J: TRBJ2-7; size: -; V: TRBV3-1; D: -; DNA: TGTGCCAGCAGCTACTCGGGGGGCCGGTACGAGCAGTACTTC; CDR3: CASSYSGGRYEQYF
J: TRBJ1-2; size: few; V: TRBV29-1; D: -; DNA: TGCAGCGTTGATCGGGCCCTGGGGGAGGGCTACACCTTC; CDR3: CSVDRALGEGYTF
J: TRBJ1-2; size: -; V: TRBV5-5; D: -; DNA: TGTGCCAGCAGCTTGGGATCCGTACCAGGTTTCCCTTATGGCTACACCTTC; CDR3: CASSLGSVPGFPYGYTF
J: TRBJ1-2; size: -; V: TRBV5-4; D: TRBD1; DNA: TGTGCCAGCAGCAGCGCCAAACAGGGGACTTATGGCTACACCTTC; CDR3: CASSSAKQGTYGYTF
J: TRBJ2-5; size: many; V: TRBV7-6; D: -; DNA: TGTGCCAGCAGCTTTGCGTTTGGGGAGACCCAGTACTTC; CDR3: CASSFAFGETQYF
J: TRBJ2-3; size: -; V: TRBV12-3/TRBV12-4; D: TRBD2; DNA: TGTGCCAGCAGTCCCAGACTAGCGGGTCGAAGCACAGATACGCAGTATTTT; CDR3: CASSPRLAGRSTDTQYF
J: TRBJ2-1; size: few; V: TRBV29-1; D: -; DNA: TGCAGCGTTTTTTACCTAGCACGGGGATACAATGAGCAGTTCTTC; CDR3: CSVFYLARGYNEQFF
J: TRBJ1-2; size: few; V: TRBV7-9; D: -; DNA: TGTGCCAGCTCCCGAGTTAACTATGGCTACACCTTC; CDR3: CASSRVNYGYTF
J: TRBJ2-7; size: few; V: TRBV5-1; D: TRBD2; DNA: TGCGCCAGCAGCTCGACGGGAGGAAGAGCGGAGATGTACTTC; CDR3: CASSSTGGRAEMYF
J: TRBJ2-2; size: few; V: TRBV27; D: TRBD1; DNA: TGTGCCAGCAAAGGACAGGGGAACGGGGAGCTGTTTTTT; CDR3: CASKGQGNGELFF
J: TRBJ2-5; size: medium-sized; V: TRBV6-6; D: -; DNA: TGTGCCAGCAGCCTCAACAGGGAAGGGACCCAGTACTTC; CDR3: CASSLNREGTQYF
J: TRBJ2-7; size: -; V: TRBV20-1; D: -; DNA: TGCAGTGCTAGAGTACCCACCGTCGGGGAGCAGTACTTC; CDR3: CSARVPTVGEQYF
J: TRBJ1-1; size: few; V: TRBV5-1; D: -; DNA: TGCGCCAGCAGCGCCCGCGGGGGCCAGAACACTGAAGCTTTCTTT; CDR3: CASSARGGQNTEAFF
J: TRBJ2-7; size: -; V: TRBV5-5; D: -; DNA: TGTGCCAGCAGCTTGGCGCCTTTGAAAGAGCAGTACTTC; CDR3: CASSLAPLKEQYF
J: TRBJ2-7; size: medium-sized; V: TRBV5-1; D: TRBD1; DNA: TGCGCCAGCAGCTTGGGGATCCGACAGGGTGGAGAGCAGTACTTC; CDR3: CASSLGIRQGGEQYF
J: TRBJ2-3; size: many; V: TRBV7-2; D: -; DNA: TGTGCCAGCAGCTTATCAGGGGTGGGGGATACGCAGTATTTT; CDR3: CASSLSGVGDTQYF
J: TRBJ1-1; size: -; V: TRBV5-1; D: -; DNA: TGCGCCAGCAGCCCTGACCCCGGGAACACTGAAGCTTTCTTT; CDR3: CASSPDPGNTEAFF
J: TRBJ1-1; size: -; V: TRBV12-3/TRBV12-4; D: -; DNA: TGTACCAGCAGTTTAGCTAGGTCTAACAGCGTAAAAAAAGAAGCTTTCTTT; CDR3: CTSSLARSNSVKKEAFF
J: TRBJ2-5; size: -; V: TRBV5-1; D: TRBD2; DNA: TGCGCCAGCAGCTTGACTCTAGCGGGAGGGATGGAGACCCAGTACTTC; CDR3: CASSLTLAGGMETQYF
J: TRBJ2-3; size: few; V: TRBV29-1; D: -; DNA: TGCAGCGTGGGACTGGTCACAGATACGCAGTATTTT; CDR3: CSVGLVTDTQYF
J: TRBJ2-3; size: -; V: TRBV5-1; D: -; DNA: TGCGCCAGCAGCCGACAGTTCACAGATACGCAGTATTTT; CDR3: CASSRQFTDTQYF
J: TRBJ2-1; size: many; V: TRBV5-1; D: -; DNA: TGCGCCAGCAGCTTCGACAGTCCCTCCTACAATGAGCAGTTCTTC; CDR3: CASSFDSPSYNEQFF
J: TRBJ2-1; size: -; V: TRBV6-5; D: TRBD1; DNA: TGTGCCAGCAGTTACTCGATTGCGACAGGGGACAATGAGCAGTTCTTC; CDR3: CASSYSIATGDNEQFF
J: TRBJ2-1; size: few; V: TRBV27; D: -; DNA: TGTGCCAGCAGGAGACACGTCTTAATCTCTTTTCCTGAGCAGTTCTTC; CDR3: CASRRHVLISFPEQFF
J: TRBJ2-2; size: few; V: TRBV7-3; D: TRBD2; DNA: TGTGCCAGCAGCCGGGACTACTCGAACACCGGGGAGCTGTTTTTT; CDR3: CASSRDYSNTGELFF
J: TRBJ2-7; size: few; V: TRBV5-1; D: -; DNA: TGCGCCAGCAGAGGAGACCGGCGTGGACTCGAAACCTACGAGCAGTACTTC; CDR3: CASRGDRRGLETYEQYF
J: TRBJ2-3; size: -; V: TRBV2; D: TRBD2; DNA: TGTGCCAGCAGAGGGACTAGTCTAGATACGCAGTATTTT; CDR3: CASRGTSLDTQYF
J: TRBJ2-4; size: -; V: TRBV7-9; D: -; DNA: TGTGCCAGCAGCCAAACCGGGACGGACGAGGACTTC; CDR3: CASSQTGTDEDF
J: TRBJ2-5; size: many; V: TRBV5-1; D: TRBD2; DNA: TGCGCCAGCAGCCCAGGACTAGAAAAGACCCAGTACTTC; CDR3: CASSPGLEKTQYF
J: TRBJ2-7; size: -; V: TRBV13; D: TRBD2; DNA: TGTGCCAGCAGCTTTGGCGGGAGCAGGTACGAGCAGTACTTC; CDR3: CASSFGGSRYEQYF
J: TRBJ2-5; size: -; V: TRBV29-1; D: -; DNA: TGCAGCGTTGAGGGTACAGGGACCGAGACCCAGTACTTC; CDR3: CSVEGTGTETQYF
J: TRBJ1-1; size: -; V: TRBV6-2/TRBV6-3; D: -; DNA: TGTGCCAGCAGTTACTTCGGGGCGGGAACTGAAGCTTTCTTT; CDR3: CASSYFGAGTEAFF
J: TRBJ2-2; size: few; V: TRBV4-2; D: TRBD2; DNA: TGTGCCAGCAGCCAATATAGCGGGGCCTCGAACACCGGGGAGCTGTTTTTT; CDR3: CASSQYSGASNTGELFF
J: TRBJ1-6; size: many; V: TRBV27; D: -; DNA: TGTGCCAGCAAAATCGCCCAGTATAATTCACCCCTCCACTTT; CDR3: CASKIAQYNSPLHF
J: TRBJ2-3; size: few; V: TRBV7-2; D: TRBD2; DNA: TGTGCCAGCAGCCCCTGGGAGGGCCGGGGAGATACGCAGTATTTT; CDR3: CASSPWEGRGDTQYF
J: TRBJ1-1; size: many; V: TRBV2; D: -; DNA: TGTGCCAGCAGTGACACGGGTACGGTTAACACTGAAGCTTTCTTT; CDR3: CASSDTGTVNTEAFF
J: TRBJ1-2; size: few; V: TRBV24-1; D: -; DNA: TGTGCCACCAGTGCTCACGACTATGGCTACACCTTC; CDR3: CATSAHDYGYTF
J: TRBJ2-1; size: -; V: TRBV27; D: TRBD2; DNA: TGTGCCAGCAGTCCTTACTTCTTTTCGGCTAGCGGGAGCTATGAGCAGTTCTTC; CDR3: CASSPYFFSASGSYEQFF
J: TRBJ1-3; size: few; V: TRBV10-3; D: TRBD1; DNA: TGTGCCATTGGGACAGGGCCTTCTGGAAACACCATATATTTT; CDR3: CAIGTGPSGNTIYF
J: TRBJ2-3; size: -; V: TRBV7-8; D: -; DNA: TGTGCCAGCAGCATGACTCACACAGATACGCAGTATTTT; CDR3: CASSMTHTDTQYF
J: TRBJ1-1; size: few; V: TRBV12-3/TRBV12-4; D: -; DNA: TGTGCCAGCAGCGTAGCAGGGTACACTGAAGCTTTCTTT; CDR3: CASSVAGYTEAFF
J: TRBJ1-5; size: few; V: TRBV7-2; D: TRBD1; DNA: TGTGCCAGCAGCTCGGGACAGGGGAGTCAGCCCCAGCATTTT; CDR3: CASSSGQGSQPQHF